The entry below gives a single T cell receptor (beta chain) sequence along with its context. Its target is not known. This specimen comes from a study of T cells in tuberculosis. Study-wide results and limits: Shorter CDR3-alpha in active tuberculosis partly drove smaller distances. Selection depended on which cryopreserved specimens were available. Smaller distances to GMM-specific TCRs suggested their expansion in active tuberculosis.

The CDR3 covers 14 residues. Trimming removed 1 base at V and 5 bases at J, with 14 bases between. Germline lookup yields CDR1 SQVTM and CDR2 ANQGSEA. Sequenced by immunoSEQ multiplex PCR; TCRdb stores in-frame clones only, minus some. Of about 43,000 clones in the sample, approximately 94% are singletons; the top ten hold 1.9%. V gene TRBV29-1 combines with J gene TRBJ2-5; D might be TRBD2 (6 bases). This clonotype was obtained from a donor aged 10 to 29 with latent tuberculosis or without tuberculosis infection. Some clones in this sample may be carry-over from other donors' samples. Input material: PBMCs. This CDR3 reads CSVEVGGVGETQYF. Written as DNA, the CDR3 is TGCAGCGTTGAAGTCGGCGGGGTTGGGGAGACCCAGTACTTC.